This T cell receptor (beta chain) is from a study of blood T cell repertoires in COVID-19. Between the trimmed V and J ends, which lost 2 bases and 7 bases, there was a span of 6 bases. The germline V gene encodes CDR1 MNHNY and CDR2 SVGAGI (reference sequence). This CDR3 has 12 amino acids. Repertoires were generated with immunoSEQ multiplex PCR, while TCRdb's copy carries only in-frame clones and drops some. The sample lists 90,000 to 120,000 clones; about 80% were seen once. The receptor comes from a woman in her seventies with acute or convalescent COVID-19. The chain has TRBV6-6 and TRBJ2-1, with unresolved D. What was sequenced was peripheral blood. The CDR3: CASSYLENEQFF. CDR3 bases: TGTGCCAGCAGTTACCTAGAGAATGAGCAGTTCTTC.